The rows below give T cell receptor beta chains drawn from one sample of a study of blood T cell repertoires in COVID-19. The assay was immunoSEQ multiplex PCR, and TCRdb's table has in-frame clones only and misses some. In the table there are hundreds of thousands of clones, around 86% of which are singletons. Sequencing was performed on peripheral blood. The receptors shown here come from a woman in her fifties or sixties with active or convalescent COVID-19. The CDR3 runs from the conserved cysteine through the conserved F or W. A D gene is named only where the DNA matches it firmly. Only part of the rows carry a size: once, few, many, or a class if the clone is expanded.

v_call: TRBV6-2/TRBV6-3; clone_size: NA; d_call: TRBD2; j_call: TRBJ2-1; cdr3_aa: CASSYKKLAGYNEQFF; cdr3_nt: TGTGCCAGCAGTTACAAGAAACTAGCGGGGTACAATGAGCAGTTCTTC
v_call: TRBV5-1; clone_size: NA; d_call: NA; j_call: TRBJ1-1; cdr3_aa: CASSLGQPNTEAFF; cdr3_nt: TGCGCCAGCAGCTTGGGACAGCCGAACACTGAAGCTTTCTTT
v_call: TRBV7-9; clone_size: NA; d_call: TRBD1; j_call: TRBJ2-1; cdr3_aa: CASSSWTGGNEQFF; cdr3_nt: TGTGCCAGCAGTTCCTGGACAGGGGGGAATGAGCAGTTCTTC
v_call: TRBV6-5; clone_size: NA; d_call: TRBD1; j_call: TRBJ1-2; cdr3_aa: CASSLTGTNYGYTF; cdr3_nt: TGTGCCAGCAGTTTGACAGGGACGAACTATGGCTACACCTTC
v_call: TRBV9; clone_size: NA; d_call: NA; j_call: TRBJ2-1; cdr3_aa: CASSPRDKTYNEQFF; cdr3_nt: TGTGCCAGCAGCCCCCGGGACAAGACCTACAATGAGCAGTTCTTC
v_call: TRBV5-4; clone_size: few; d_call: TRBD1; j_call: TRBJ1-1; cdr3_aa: CASSGTGNRWTEAFF; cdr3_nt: TGTGCCAGCAGCGGGACAGGGAACCGGTGGACTGAAGCTTTCTTT
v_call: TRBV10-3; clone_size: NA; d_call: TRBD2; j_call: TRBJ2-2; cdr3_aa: CAISDLGGTNTGELFF; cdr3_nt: TGTGCCATCAGTGACTTGGGGGGGACGAACACCGGGGAGCTGTTTTTT
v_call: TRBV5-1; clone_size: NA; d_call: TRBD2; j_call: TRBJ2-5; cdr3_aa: CASSLAGLAGGQETQYF; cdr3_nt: TGCGCCAGCAGCTTAGCAGGACTAGCGGGGGGGCAAGAGACCCAGTACTTC
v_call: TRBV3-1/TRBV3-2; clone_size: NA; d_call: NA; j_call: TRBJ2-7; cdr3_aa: CASSQGTAEQYF; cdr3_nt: TGTGCCAGCAGCCAAGGGACAGCAGAGCAGTACTTC
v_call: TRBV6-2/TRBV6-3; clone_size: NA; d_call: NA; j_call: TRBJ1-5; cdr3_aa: CASSYFGRNQPQHF; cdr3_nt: TGTGCCAGCAGTTACTTCGGGAGAAATCAGCCCCAGCATTTT
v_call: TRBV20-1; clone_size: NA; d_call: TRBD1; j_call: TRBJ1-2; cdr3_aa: CSASTRQGYTF; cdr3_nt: TGCAGTGCTAGCACCAGACAGGGTTACACCTTC
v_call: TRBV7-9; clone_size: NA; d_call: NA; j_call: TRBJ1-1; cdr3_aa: CASSEYMNTEAFF; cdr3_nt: TGTGCCAGCAGCGAATACATGAACACTGAAGCTTTCTTT
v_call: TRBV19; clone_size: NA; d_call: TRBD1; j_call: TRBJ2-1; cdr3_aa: CASSAGQGGYNEQFF; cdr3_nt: TGTGCCAGTAGTGCGGGACAGGGGGGCTACAATGAGCAGTTCTTC
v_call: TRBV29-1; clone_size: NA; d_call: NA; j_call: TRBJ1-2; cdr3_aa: CSVLVRGLDYGYTF; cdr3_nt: TGCAGCGTTCTTGTACGGGGGTTGGACTATGGCTACACCTTC
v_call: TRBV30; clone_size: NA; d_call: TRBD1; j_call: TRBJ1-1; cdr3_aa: CAWSRQGLIPEAFF; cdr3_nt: TGTGCCTGGAGTCGACAGGGGTTGATACCTGAAGCTTTCTTT
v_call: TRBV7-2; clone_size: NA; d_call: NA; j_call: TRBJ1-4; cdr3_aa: CASSLVGGEKLFF; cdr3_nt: TGTGCCAGCAGCTTAGTCGGGGGGGAAAAACTGTTTTTT
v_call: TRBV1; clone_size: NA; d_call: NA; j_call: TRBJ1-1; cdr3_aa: CTSSHLLGGARNTEAFF; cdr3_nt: TGCACCAGCAGCCACCTCCTGGGGGGGGCAAGGAACACTGAAGCTTTCTTT
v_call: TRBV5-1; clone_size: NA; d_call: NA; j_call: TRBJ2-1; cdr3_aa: CASSLVAYSSYNEQFF; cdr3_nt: TGCGCCAGCAGCTTGGTTGCATATAGCTCCTACAATGAGCAGTTCTTC
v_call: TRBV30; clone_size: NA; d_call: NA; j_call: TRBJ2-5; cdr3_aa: CAWSAGLQETQYF; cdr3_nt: TGTGCCTGGTCAGCAGGGCTCCAAGAGACCCAGTACTTC
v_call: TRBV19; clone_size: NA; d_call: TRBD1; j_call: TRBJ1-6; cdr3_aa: CASSKQGYRSYNSPLHF; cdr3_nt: TGTGCCAGTAGCAAACAGGGGTACAGGTCCTATAATTCACCCCTCCACTTT
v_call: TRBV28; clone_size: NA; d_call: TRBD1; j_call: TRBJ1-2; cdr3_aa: CASSPGTGDNYGYTF; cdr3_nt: TGTGCCAGCAGTCCCGGGACAGGGGACAACTATGGCTACACCTTC
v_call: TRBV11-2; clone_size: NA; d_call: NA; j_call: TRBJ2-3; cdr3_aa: CASSLTADTQYF; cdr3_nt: TGTGCCAGCAGCTTAACAGCAGATACGCAGTATTTT
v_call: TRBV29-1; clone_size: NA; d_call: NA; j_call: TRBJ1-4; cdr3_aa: CSATGATNEKLFF; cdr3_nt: TGCAGCGCGACCGGGGCAACTAATGAAAAACTGTTTTTT
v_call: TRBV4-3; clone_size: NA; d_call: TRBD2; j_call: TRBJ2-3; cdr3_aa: CASSKELAGAGGDTQYF; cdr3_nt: TGCGCCAGCAGCAAAGAGTTAGCGGGGGCCGGTGGAGATACGCAGTATTTT
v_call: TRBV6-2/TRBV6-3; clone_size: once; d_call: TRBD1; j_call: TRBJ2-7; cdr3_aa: CASSYSNRGNEQYF; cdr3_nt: TGTGCCAGCAGTTACTCGAACAGGGGAAACGAGCAGTACTTC
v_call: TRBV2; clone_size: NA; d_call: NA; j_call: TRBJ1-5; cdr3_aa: CASSENTSYQPQHF; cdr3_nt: TGTGCCAGCAGTGAAAATACTTCTTATCAGCCCCAGCATTTT
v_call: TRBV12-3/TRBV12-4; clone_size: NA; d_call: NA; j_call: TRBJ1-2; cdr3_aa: CASTWGGGYTF; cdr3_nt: TGTGCCAGCACCTGGGGGGGTGGCTACACCTTC
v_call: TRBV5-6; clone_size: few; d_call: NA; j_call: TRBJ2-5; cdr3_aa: CASSLFIGARGAQETQYF; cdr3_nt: TGTGCCAGCAGCTTGTTCATAGGAGCACGGGGGGCCCAAGAGACCCAGTACTTC
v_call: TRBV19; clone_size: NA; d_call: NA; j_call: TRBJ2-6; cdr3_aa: CASRQISGANVLTF; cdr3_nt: TGTGCCAGCCGACAGATCTCTGGGGCCAACGTCCTGACTTTC
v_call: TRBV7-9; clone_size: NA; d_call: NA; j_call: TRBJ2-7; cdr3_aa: CASSLSGGGSYEQYF; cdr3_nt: TGTGCCAGCAGCTTATCAGGGGGAGGCTCCTACGAGCAGTACTTC
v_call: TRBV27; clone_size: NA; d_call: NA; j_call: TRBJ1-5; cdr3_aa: CASSPNTEGQPQHF; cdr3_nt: TGTGCCAGCAGTCCTAACACGGAGGGCCAGCCCCAGCATTTT
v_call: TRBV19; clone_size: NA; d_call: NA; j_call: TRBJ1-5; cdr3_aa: CASEWGGRSNQPQHF; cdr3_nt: TGTGCCAGTGAATGGGGGGGGCGAAGCAATCAGCCCCAGCATTTT